This T cell receptor beta chain originates from a study of shared clonotypes between healthy human individuals. The table came from immunoSEQ multiplex PCR; TCRdb's copy has only in-frame clones and leaves some out. The sample contains 450,000 to 500,000 clones, 70% to 80% of which appear only once. The CDR3 runs to 16 residues. Germline CDR1 is SGHVS and CDR2 is FQNEAQ. J gave up 1 base and V 3 bases, and 6 bases lay outside the gene matches. Sequencing was carried out using PBMCs. This chain uses TRBV7-8 with TRBJ2-4; TRBD1 matches 7 bases. This sequence originates from a woman in her forties in good health. Some clones in this sample may be carry-over from other donors' samples. The CDR3 is CASSFRTGDAKNIQYF. The DNA of the CDR3 is TGTGCCAGCAGCTTCCGAACAGGGGACGCCAAAAACATTCAGTACTTC.